One and the same sample provided the 22 T cell receptor beta chains below, sequenced in a study of blood T cells in healthy people across ages. The authors ran a second PCR of roughly 6 to 12 cycles using a sample-barcoded 5' primer and a J-beta primer mix. TCRdb re-called the 5' RACE reads through MiXCR, storing one row per CDR3 protein. The sample consists of about 1.4 million distinct CDR3 sequences, 59% of them appearing once. What was sequenced was blood. These receptors were collected from a man aged 18 to 29 in good health.

CDR3 region: CSASTPIRYNEQFF. The CDR3 DNA reads as TGCAGTGCATCAACCCCGATTCGGTACAATGAGCAGTTCTTC. This chain connects TRBV20-1 to TRBJ2-1; D is undetermined. Germline CDR1 and CDR2: DFQATT and SNEGSKA (reference sequence). The CDR3 contains 14 residues. The V and J ends lost 6 bases and 4 bases respectively, with 16 bases between them.

The chain carries TRBV14 and TRBJ2-1; 11 bases fit TRBD2. Germline loops: CDR1 SGHDN, CDR2 FVKESK. J lost 4 bases, V lost 2 bases, and 7 bases had no gene match. This CDR3 has 17 amino acids. CDR3: CASSQWTSGYQYNEQFF. The CDR3 nucleotides read TGTGCCAGCAGCCAATGGACTAGCGGGTACCAATACAATGAGCAGTTCTTC.

This chain connects TRBV7-2 to TRBJ1-2; no clear D gene. V was trimmed by 1 base and J by 3 bases, leaving 18 bases between them. Germline values: CDR1 SGHTA, CDR2 FQGNSA. This CDR3 region has 17 residues. The CDR3 spells CASSLVAREIFDYGYTF. CDR3 bases: TGTGCCAGCAGCTTAGTTGCAAGGGAGATCTTTGACTATGGCTACACCTTC. Combining the CDR3 with reference TRBV7-2 and TRBJ1-2 gives the whole variable domain GAGVSQSPSNKVTEKGKDVELRCDPISGHTALYWYRQSLGQGLEFLIYFQGNSAPDKSGLPSDRFSAERTGGSVSTLTIQRTQQEDSAVYLCASSLVAREIFDYGYTFGSGTRLTVV.

The rearrangement joins TRBV5-1 to TRBJ2-2; the match to TRBD1 covers 8 bases. In germline, CDR1 is SGHRS, CDR2 YFSETQ. This CDR3 is 15 amino acids long. Trimming removed 4 bases from V and 4 bases from J; junction bases left unmatched: 6. CDR3 protein: CASSAGQGTTGELFF. DNA of the CDR3: TGCGCCAGCAGCGCCGGACAGGGCACCACCGGGGAGCTGTTTTTT.

This sequence joins TRBV5-1 and TRBJ2-1; 13 bases are a match to TRBD2. The V segment lost 3 bases and the J segment 6 bases; nucleotides outside the gene matches: 3. CDR1 SGHRS and CDR2 YFSETQ come from the germline V gene. There are 15 residues in the CDR3. CDR3 amino acids: CASSSGLAGINEQFF. CDR3 DNA: TGCGCCAGCAGCTCGGGACTAGCGGGGATCAATGAGCAGTTCTTC.

The chain has TRBV27 and TRBJ2-7, with TRBD2 as a possible D gene (7 bases). The V end lost 7 bases, the J end lost 7 bases, and 17 bases lay between the germline ends. The CDR3 length is 13 residues. The germline V gene has CDR1 MNHEY and CDR2 SMNVEV (reference sequence). The CDR3 loop is CASIGGGIREQYF. DNA for the CDR3: TGTGCCAGCATTGGCGGGGGCATCAGGGAGCAGTACTTC.

The J gene is TRBJ2-7, the V gene TRBV5-1; D unresolved. CDR3 length: 14 amino acids. The ends were cut back, 0 bases at V and 3 bases at J, with 10 bases in the middle. CDR1 and CDR2 from the germline V gene are SGHRS and YFSETQ. Here the CDR3 DNA reads TGCGCCAGCAGCTTGGAGCTGAAAGACTACGAGCAGTACTTC. It specifies CASSLELKDYEQYF.

This clonotype was seen only a few times. The V and J genes are TRBV20-1 and TRBJ2-5, with D unresolved. With 0 bases removed from V and 2 bases from J, the gap between germline ends came to 16 bases. CDR3 length equals 16 residues. Germline V CDR1 and CDR2: DFQATT, SNEGSKA (reference sequence). The DNA for the CDR3 is TGCAGTGCTAGAGATACGGCCCGACACACACAAGAGACCCAGTACTTC. Translated, it gives CSARDTARHTQETQYF.

The V and J genes are TRBV7-9 and TRBJ2-1; D unresolved. V was trimmed by 7 bases and J by 7 bases, leaving 11 bases between them. Looked up from germline, CDR1 is SEHNR and CDR2 is FQNEAQ (reference sequence). The CDR3 runs to 12 residues. The CDR3 coding sequence is TGTGCCAGCATCAACCCGAAGAATGAGCAGTTCTTC. Amino acids: CASINPKNEQFF.

The chain couples TRBV20-1 to TRBJ2-3, with TRBD2 matching over 7 bases. This CDR3 has 17 amino acids. Germline V gene sequence: CDR1 DFQATT, CDR2 SNEGSKA (reference sequence). The trim removed 5 bases at V and 6 bases at J, leaving 20 bases unmatched. CDR3 sequence: CSAGAPSGGVLGDTQYF. In DNA, the CDR3 is TGCAGTGCTGGAGCTCCTAGCGGAGGGGTTTTGGGGGATACGCAGTATTTT.

A word on this clonotype: The germline gene is not matched at one end of the junction; a read error may be the cause. The V call is TRBV3-1, the J call TRBJ1-2; D is unclear. In germline, CDR1 is LGHDT, CDR2 YNNKEL (reference sequence). This CDR3 region has 16 residues. The CDR3 protein is CASSQDIDTEGYGYTF. CDR3 bases: TGTGCCAGCAGTCAAGATATAGATACAGAAGGGTATGGCTACACCTTC.

This clonotype has only a few counts. This chain links TRBV20-1 with TRBJ2-6; maybe TRBD2 (5 bases). With 3 bases removed from V and 1 base from J, the gap between germline ends came to 16 bases. The CDR3 consists of 17 residues. Germline V gene data show CDR1 as DFQATT and CDR2 as SNEGSKA (reference sequence). The CDR3 sequence: CSAREAVLKSGANVLTF. CDR3 nucleotides: TGCAGTGCTAGGGAGGCAGTACTAAAGTCTGGGGCCAACGTCCTGACTTTC.

V gene TRBV2 combines with J gene TRBJ1-6, with 8 nucleotides matching TRBD1. The CDR3 has 14 residues. V was clipped by 4 bases and J by 9 bases; unmatched bases: 5. CDR1 SNHLY and CDR2 FYNNEI come from the germline V gene. The CDR3 protein is CASSGDRRFSPLHF. The DNA for the CDR3 is TGTGCCAGCAGTGGGGACAGGAGGTTTTCACCCCTCCACTTT.

This chain uses TRBV4-1 with TRBJ1-2, with D tentatively TRBD1 (6 bases). CDR3 length: 18 residues. Germline CDR1 MGHRA, CDR2 YSYEKL. V dropped 1 base and J dropped 3 bases, with 21 bases sitting between them. The CDR3 spells CASSQVSLPGQEDYGYTF. Here the CDR3 DNA reads TGCGCCAGCAGCCAAGTATCCCTACCGGGACAAGAAGACTATGGCTACACCTTC.

The chain employs TRBV20-1 and TRBJ2-3; D remains ambiguous. Trimming removed 0 bases at V and 6 bases at J, with 7 bases between. Germline CDR1 is DFQATT and CDR2 is SNEGSKA (reference sequence). The CDR3 sequence is 12 residues long. The CDR3, as DNA: TGCAGTGCTAGAGACTCCCTTGATACGCAGTATTTT. As protein: CSARDSLDTQYF.

V usage is TRBV7-9 and J usage is TRBJ2-3; perhaps TRBD1 as D (5 bases). The V gene lost 4 bases and the J gene lost 1 base, with 12 bases spanning the gap. This CDR3 is built from 15 residues. CDR1 SEHNR and CDR2 FQNEAQ come from the germline V gene (reference sequence). CDR3 region: CASSYQGDGTDTQYF. The CDR3 bases are TGTGCCAGCAGCTACCAGGGTGACGGCACAGATACGCAGTATTTT.

V gene TRBV11-2 combines with J gene TRBJ2-3, with a possible D match to TRBD2 (6 bases). Per germline, CDR1 SGHAT and CDR2 FQNNGV. Trimming removed 0 bases from V and 5 bases from J, with 9 bases in between. CDR3 length: 14 residues. The CDR3 region has the DNA TGTGCCAGCAGCTTAGAGGCGGGATTAGATACGCAGTATTTT. Translation: CASSLEAGLDTQYF.

The J gene is TRBJ2-5, the V gene TRBV12-3 or TRBV12-4; D is possibly TRBD2 (6 bases). V was pared by 3 bases and J by 5 bases, with 28 bases between. The CDR3 runs 19 residues. CDR3 sequence: CASSFILLGPGLSGETQYF. The CDR3 coding sequence is TGTGCCAGCAGTTTTATTCTTCTTGGCCCGGGACTCTCGGGGGAGACCCAGTACTTC.

The sample holds a few counts of this clonotype. The rearrangement uses TRBV29-1 and TRBJ2-3; the match to TRBD2 covers 8 bases. The CDR3 spans 17 residues. The germline V gene encodes CDR1 SQVTM and CDR2 ANQGSEA. V dropped 2 bases and J dropped 3; count of bases not matched to a gene: 13. The CDR3 is CSVETVLTSGSTDTQYF. For the CDR3, the DNA is TGCAGCGTTGAAACCGTCTTAACAAGCGGGAGTACAGATACGCAGTATTTT.

This sequence joins TRBV6-5 and TRBJ2-3; D is unclear. The germline V gene has CDR1 MNHEY and CDR2 SVGAGI. The CDR3 covers 14 residues. With 2 bases removed from V and 10 bases from J, the gap between germline ends came to 16 bases. Written as DNA, the CDR3 is TGTGCCAGCAGTTACGGGCAATCGGCAGAGGCGCAGTATTTT. This translates into CASSYGQSAEAQYF.

The chain uses TRBV20-1 and TRBJ2-4; D remains unclear. Germline assignment: CDR1 DFQATT and CDR2 SNEGSKA (reference sequence). V lost 6 bases and J 3 bases, leaving 15 bases between the germline ends. CDR3 length: 14 amino acids. In DNA form, the CDR3 reads TGCAGTGCCCTCGGAGCTTCGGTCAAAAACATTCAGTACTTC. Translation gives CSALGASVKNIQYF.

The J gene is TRBJ2-1, the V gene TRBV7-6, with D perhaps matching TRBD1 (7 bases). This CDR3 is 15 amino acids long. Germline lookup yields CDR1 SGHVS and CDR2 FNYEAQ. V lost 3 bases to trimming and J lost 9 bases, with 18 bases between them. CDR3 sequence (DNA): TGTGCCAGCAGCTTCCCAACAGGGGTCGGGGGTGAGCAGTTCTTC. It yields the protein CASSFPTGVGGEQFF.